The entry below describes one TCR beta chain. Its specific antigen is unknown. Base qualities are missing; no much larger clone stands one base away. This record belongs to a study of identical twins (dated by TCRdb to 2016 to 2018). Turning to the overall study: The study deep-sequenced TCR alpha and beta repertoires from monozygotic twins, unrelated adults of various ages and cord blood to test whether fetal clonotypes persist. Replicate twin experiments were performed at different times using different library preparation protocols to rule out contamination.

Including the terminal cysteine and phenylalanine, the CDR3 comprises 14 residues. Only the CDR3 region is kept as DNA, spanning 42 bases read in frame from base 1. The junction carries 10 bases between V and J, which are trimmed by 4 bases and 1 base respectively. Every donor in the study was a healthy Caucasian. The twin cohort comprised three pairs of female monozygotic twins, all aged roughly 18 to 29 years. CD4+ and CD8+ T cell populations were isolated with positive isolation kits from Invitrogen. Library method: 5' RACE. Sequencing instrument: Illumina HiSeq 2000. Template switching added a universal primer binding site, and the final cDNA carried a unique molecular identifier that allowed TCR cDNA molecules to be counted accurately. First-strand cDNA for TCR alpha and beta chains was synthesized from specific primers in the conserved constant-segment region. To control for contamination, every cDNA library was double barcoded, receiving both a SMART-Mk sample barcode and Illumina barcodes. Two successive PCR steps introduced TruSeq adapter sequences along with Illumina sample barcodes. Sequencing of the TCR alpha and beta cDNA libraries was done on the Illumina HiSeq platform using custom primers. In the paper's pipeline: Raw reads were processed with MiGEC to extract unique molecular identifiers, and MiXCR was used to determine CDR3 positions. For each individual, recombination models were inferred using an EM algorithm with the repgenHMM and IGoR tools. The analysis of shared clonotypes was done with the tcR package in R, with sharing normalized by the product of cloneset sizes. Out-of-frame nonproductive sequences were analyzed to study raw recombination free of thymic and clonal selection effects. The public reads were reprocessed in TCRdb via fastp at Q25 and MiXCR, keeping in-frame beta chains. Each entry merges the rows of one CDR3 protein and shows their most common DNA and genes. These V and J calls derive from TCRdb rather than the authors' analysis. For this sample the table gives about 200,000 distinct CDR3 sequences, of which about 15% were detected only once. Around two fifths of the sample lies in the top ten.

Findings and caveats that apply to the study as a whole: In monozygotic twins, out-of-frame TCR alpha sharing was systematically underestimated by recombination models, although the models agreed with sharing between unrelated individuals. Because the same donors could not be followed over many years, conclusions were based on cross-sectional statistical analysis. A weaker excess of twin sharing was found in beta out-of-frame sequences because the signal-to-noise ratio was lowered by fewer shared sequences. Zero-insertion analyses could be partly confounded by invariant T cells such as MAIT and iNKT, though diverse VJ usage argued against such confounding for most clonotypes. Compared with coincidental sharing between unrelated individuals, out-of-frame TCR alpha sequences shared between twins had an excess of sequences with low generation probability. Abundant cord blood beta clonotypes had fewer insertions, young adult naive repertoires showed a similar but weaker trend, and memory repertoires showed no such trend.

The sample was also linked to a second study, of T cells expressing NK-cell markers. That second report states: TCR beta-chain repertoires were profiled in sorted CD3+CD56+NKG2C+, CD3+CD56+NKG2C- and CD3+CD56-NKG2C+ T-cell subsets from fewer than 10 donors. Of the eight sequenced donors, seven were found to be HCMV-seropositive and one was found to be HCMV-seronegative. To restrict sorting to alphabetaTCR-expressing T cells, an anti-gammadeltaTCR antibody was added in several experiments. In more than five donors, the dominant CD3+CD56+NKG2C+ clonotypes ranked among the top 10 CD8+ clonotypes, making up roughly 1.0-7.0% of CD8+ T cells. Those dominant clonotypes were again the most abundant among CD3+CD56-NKG2C+ cells in a few donors, at about 28.3-60.1%. It remained unclear whether the expanded NKG2C-expressing T cell clones were specific for HCMV antigens. All eight donors whose samples were sequenced were randomly selected healthy volunteers, three of them men and five women. To determine HCMV serostatus, a commercial ELISA kit was used to detect HCMV-specific IgG in serum. MIGEC was used to demultiplex reads and group reads by UMI, and MiTCR was used to assemble and quantify clonotypes. Only TCR cDNA sequences supported by at least two reads were kept to exclude erroneous sequences. The tcR package was used for downstream repertoire analysis, and clonotypes were matched between fractions using CDR3 nucleotide sequence together with V segment. VDJmatch was used to annotate antigen specificity against VDJdb, with one amino acid substitution allowed in CDR3.

The V and J segments used are TRBV12-3 or TRBV12-4 and TRBJ2-5, with TRBD1 tentatively as D gene (5 bases match). The source is a woman aged 18 to 35 in good health. Sequenced input: CD8+ T cells sorted from blood. The encoded CDR3 is CASSSETVQETQYF. The base sequence is TGTGCCAGCAGTTCCGAGACAGTCCAAGAGACCCAGTACTTC.